These 17 T cell receptor beta chains originate from one sample sequenced in a study of shared clonotypes between healthy human individuals. TCRdb keeps only in-frame clones here, not all; method: immunoSEQ multiplex PCR. The sample lists some 480,000 clones; 70% to 85% were seen once. The specimen was PBMCs. The origin of the receptors is a woman aged 40 to 50 in good health. Some clones in this sample may be carry-over from other donors' samples.

The chain is built from TRBV11-2 and TRBJ2-1, with D possibly being TRBD2 (6 bases). Germline lookup yields CDR1 SGHAT and CDR2 FQNNGV. CDR3 length: 16 residues. Between the trimmed V and J ends, which lost 0 bases and 2 bases, there was a span of 11 bases. This CDR3 reads CASSLDRAGTYNEQFF. CDR3 nucleotide sequence: TGTGCCAGCAGCTTAGATCGGGCGGGGACCTACAATGAGCAGTTCTTC.

V is TRBV7-9 and J is TRBJ2-5; D not resolved. The length of the CDR3 is 13 residues. V was clipped by 5 bases and J by 1 base, with 8 bases between them. Per the germline V gene, CDR1 is SEHNR and CDR2 is FQNEAQ (reference sequence). Here the CDR3 reads CASSPPSQETQYF. DNA for the CDR3: TGTGCCAGCAGCCCCCCCTCCCAAGAGACCCAGTACTTC.

The CDR3 region is CASSLAGGFQPQHF. The CDR3 coding sequence is TGTGCCAGCAGCTTAGCGGGGGGTTTTCAGCCCCAGCATTTT. The V gene is TRBV7-8, the J gene TRBJ1-5; a possible D gene is TRBD1 (5 bases). V lost 0 bases to trimming and J lost 6 bases, with 9 bases between them. The CDR3 length is 14 residues. Germline CDR1 and CDR2: SGHVS and FQNEAQ.

This sequence joins TRBV11-2 and TRBJ2-4; 7 positions match TRBD1. This CDR3 comprises 14 residues. CDR1 is SGHAT, CDR2 FQNNGV, per germline. V lost 3 bases, J lost 8 bases, and 7 bases stayed unmatched. This chain's CDR3 is CASSFIDRVDIQYF. The CDR3 coding sequence is TGTGCCAGCAGCTTTATAGACAGGGTAGACATTCAGTACTTC. Supplemented by reference TRBV11-2 and TRBJ2-4, the full variable domain reads EAGVAQSPRYKIIEKRQSVAFWCNPISGHATLYWYQQILGQGPKLLIQFQNNGVVDDSQLPKDRFSAERLKGVDSTLKIQPAKLEDSAVYLCASSFIDRVDIQYFGAGTRLSVL.

This chain joins TRBV18 and TRBJ2-5, with unresolved D. Germline loops: CDR1 KGHSH, CDR2 LQKENI. The CDR3 sequence is 15 residues long. Trimming left V 0 bases short and J 1 base short, with 9 bases between. As DNA, the CDR3 is TGTGCCAGCTCACCACCGGGTAGTACCCAAGAGACCCAGTACTTC. Amino acids: CASSPPGSTQETQYF.

The table lists this clone with a few counts. The genes are TRBV19 and TRBJ2-5, with 7 bases that match TRBD1. The CDR3 length is 14 residues. V lost 7 bases, J lost 1 base, and 6 bases stayed unmatched. Germline values: CDR1 LNHDA, CDR2 SQIVND (reference sequence). The CDR3 DNA sequence: TGTGCCAGTATCGGACAGGATAGCCAAGAGACCCAGTACTTC. It yields the protein CASIGQDSQETQYF.

The chain joins TRBV11-3 to TRBJ2-5; 9 bases fit TRBD2. V gave up 5 bases and J gave up 3 bases; unmatched junction bases: 1. This CDR3 has 13 amino acids. CDR1 SGHNT and CDR2 YENEEA come from the germline V gene. The DNA of the CDR3 is TGTGCCAGCAGCCGACTAGCGGAAGAGACCCAGTACTTC. This gives the protein CASSRLAEETQYF.

This clone was counted between two and nine times. The chain uses TRBV7-3 and TRBJ1-1, with 7 bases fitting TRBD1. This CDR3 comprises 13 residues. The V gene end was trimmed by 10 bases and the J gene end by 4 bases; junction bases not matched to a gene: 9. Germline lookup yields CDR1 SGHTA and CDR2 FQGTGA. In DNA, the CDR3 is TGTGCCACCGCGACAGGGTATGGCACTGAAGCTTTCTTT. Translation: CATATGYGTEAFF.

The chain uses TRBV7-3 and TRBJ2-2; D gene unclear. Trimming cost V 4 bases and J 4 bases, with 7 bases left between them. The CDR3 covers 13 residues. Germline CDR1 is SGHTA and CDR2 is FQGTGA. The CDR3 region has the DNA TGTGCCAGCAGCTACACCCTCACCGGGGAGCTGTTTTTT. Protein: CASSYTLTGELFF. The full variable domain, in which reference TRBV7-3 and TRBJ2-2 provide the parts outside the CDR3, is GAGVSQTPSNKVTEKGKYVELRCDPISGHTALYWYRQSLGQGPEFLIYFQGTGAADDSGLPNDRFFAVRPEGSVSTLKIQRTERGDSAVYLCASSYTLTGELFFGEGSRLTVL.

The genes are TRBV5-1 and TRBJ1-1; the D gene is possibly TRBD1 (5 bases). V lost 4 bases, J lost 1 base, and 11 bases lay in between. The CDR3 runs 14 residues. Germline lookup yields CDR1 SGHRS and CDR2 YFSETQ. The DNA of the CDR3 is TGCGCCAGCAGCATCGGGACCGGGAACACTGAAGCTTTCTTT. Amino acids: CASSIGTGNTEAFF.

V and J are TRBV6-1 and TRBJ1-2; TRBD1 matches at 7 bases. V lost 1 base, J lost 5 bases, and 7 bases stayed unmatched. CDR3 length equals 15 residues. Germline V lookup: CDR1 MNHNS, CDR2 SASEGT. The CDR3: CASSEDRGGAYGYTF. The CDR3 DNA sequence: TGTGCCAGCAGTGAAGATAGAGGGGGCGCGTATGGCTACACCTTC.

The chain recombines TRBV10-2 with TRBJ2-1, with TRBD2 matching over 12 bases. The CDR3 has 16 residues. Trimming took 5 bases from V and 8 from J; bases not matched to a gene: 10. From germline, CDR1 is WSHSY and CDR2 SAAADI. The CDR3 spells CASSLGLAGYRDEQFF. CDR3 in DNA: TGCGCCAGCAGTTTAGGACTAGCGGGATACCGCGATGAGCAGTTCTTC.

V gene TRBV30 combines with J gene TRBJ1-1; TRBD1 might be the D (5 bases). The CDR3 is 14 residues long. Germline CDR1 reads GTSNPN; CDR2 reads SVGIG (reference sequence). Deletions cut 1 base from V and 1 base from J, with 10 bases between. CDR3 residues: CAWSADRSNTEAFF. In nucleotides, the CDR3 is TGTGCCTGGAGTGCCGACAGATCGAACACTGAAGCTTTCTTT.

The chain is built from TRBV2 and TRBJ1-5; D is ambiguous. The CDR3 has 16 amino acids. The germline V gene encodes CDR1 SNHLY and CDR2 FYNNEI. V was pared by 2 bases and J by 0 bases, with 11 bases between. The chain's CDR3 is CASSELPADSNQPQHF. Here the CDR3 DNA reads TGTGCCAGCAGTGAACTCCCGGCCGATAGCAATCAGCCCCAGCATTTT.

The chain is built from TRBV5-1 and TRBJ2-1, with unresolved D. The V end was cut by 0 bases, the J end by 0 bases, with 7 bases between. CDR1 is SGHRS, CDR2 YFSETQ, per germline. This CDR3 is built from 15 residues. The CDR3 protein is CASSLDSLSYNEQFF. In DNA, the CDR3 is TGCGCCAGCAGCTTGGACTCTCTCTCCTACAATGAGCAGTTCTTC.

The rearrangement joins TRBV18 to TRBJ2-1; 14 nucleotides align to TRBD2. Germline V gene lookup returns CDR1 KGHSH and CDR2 LQKENI. V gave up 5 bases and J gave up 7 bases; unmatched junction bases: 10. The CDR3 is 17 residues long. The CDR3 bases are TGTGCCAGCTCATTGTCGCCAAGGACTAGCGGGAGGAATGAGCAGTTCTTC. It specifies CASSLSPRTSGRNEQFF.

CDR3 bases: TGTGCCACCAGCAGAGATCTAGCTAGGGGAGGGGAGACCCAGTACTTC. As protein: CATSRDLARGGETQYF. This chain uses TRBV15 with TRBJ2-5; 7 bases match TRBD2. Germline V gene lookup returns CDR1 LNHNV and CDR2 YYDKDF (reference sequence). V trimming: 0 bases; J trimming: 5 bases; junction bases outside the gene matches: 9. The CDR3 contains 16 residues.